This TCR beta chain was captured by sequencing in a study of blood T cell repertoires in COVID-19. Study in general: Some COVID-19 samples were acute and others convalescent; all came from the United States, Italy and Spain. In each case, the material was cDNA or gDNA derived from T cells, B-cell-depleted T cells, or PBMCs.

Original handling: By means of reference gene primer amplification, nucleated cell counts were estimated. Assay used: immunoSEQ multiplex PCR; TCRdb lists only in-frame clones, some missing. The DNA gave D and trimming, while V, J and clone size come from that table. The repertoire consists of 95,000 to 150,000 clones, with approximately 80% occurring once and the leading ten covering about 10%. This CDR3 comprises 13 residues. The V gene lost 6 bases and the J gene lost 6 bases, with 14 bases spanning the gap. The germline CDR1 and CDR2 sequences are MDHEN and SYDVKM. The V gene is TRBV28, the J gene TRBJ1-2, with D hard to call. This receptor was taken from a man between 60 and 75 years old with acute or convalescent COVID-19. The sample comprised peripheral blood. For the CDR3, the DNA is TGTGCCAGCAGCCCCCCAGAATTTGATGGCTACACCTTC. It is translated as CASSPPEFDGYTF.